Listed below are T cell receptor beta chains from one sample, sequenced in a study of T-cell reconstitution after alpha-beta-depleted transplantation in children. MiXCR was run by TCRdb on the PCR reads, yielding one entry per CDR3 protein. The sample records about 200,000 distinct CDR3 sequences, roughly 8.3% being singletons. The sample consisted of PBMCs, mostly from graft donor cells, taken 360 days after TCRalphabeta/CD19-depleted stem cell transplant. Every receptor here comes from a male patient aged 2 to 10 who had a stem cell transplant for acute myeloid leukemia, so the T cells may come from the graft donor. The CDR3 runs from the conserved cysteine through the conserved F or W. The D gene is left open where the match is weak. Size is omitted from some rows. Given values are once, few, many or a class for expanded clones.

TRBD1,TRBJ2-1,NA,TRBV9,TGTGCCAGCAGCGTCAGGGGGCGAGGTGAGCAGTTCTTC,CASSVRGRGEQFF
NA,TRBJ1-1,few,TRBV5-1,TGCGCCAGCAGCTGGCGAGGCAGGGGAGCTTTCTTT,CASSWRGRGAFF
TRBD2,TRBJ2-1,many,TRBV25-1,TGTGCCAGCAGTGAATCCCCTAGCGGGAGTAACGAGCAGTTCTTC,CASSESPSGSNEQFF
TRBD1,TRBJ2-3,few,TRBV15,TGTGCCACCAGCCGTCGAGGGACAGCACATCGGACTAGCACAGATACGCAGTATTTT,CATSRRGTAHRTSTDTQYF
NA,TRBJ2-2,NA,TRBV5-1,TGCGCCAGCAGCCTCCAGGGTGCGAACACCGGGGAGCTGTTTTTT,CASSLQGANTGELFF
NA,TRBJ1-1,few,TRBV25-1,TGTGCCAGCAGAGAGGACCTTTTCCCTACTGAAGCTTTCTTT,CASREDLFPTEAFF
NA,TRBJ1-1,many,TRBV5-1,TGCGCCAGCAGCTTGGATGGACAGCTAATGAACACTGAAGCTTTCTTT,CASSLDGQLMNTEAFF
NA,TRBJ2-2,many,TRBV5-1,TGCGCCAGCAGCTTGTTGTCGATAGGGAACACCGGGGAGCTGTTTTTT,CASSLLSIGNTGELFF
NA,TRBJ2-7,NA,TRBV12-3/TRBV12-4,TGTGCCAGCAGTTATGAGGGGCAAGGCTACGAGCAGTACTTC,CASSYEGQGYEQYF
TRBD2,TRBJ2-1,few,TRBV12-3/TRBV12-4,TGTGCCAGCAGTTTAAGGATGGGGCTAGCGGGAGGGAGTGAGCAGTTCTTC,CASSLRMGLAGGSEQFF
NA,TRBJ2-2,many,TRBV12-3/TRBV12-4,TGTGCCAGCAGTTTGCTTTTTCTTTGGGTCACCGGGGAGCTGTTTTTT,CASSLLFLWVTGELFF
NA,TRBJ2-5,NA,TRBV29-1,TGCAGCGTTGAAGGGGGCAGTGAGACCCAGTACTTC,CSVEGGSETQYF
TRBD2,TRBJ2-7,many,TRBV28,TGTGCCAGCAGTTCCGTTTTATACGGGACTAGCGGGATCTACGAGCAGTACTTC,CASSSVLYGTSGIYEQYF
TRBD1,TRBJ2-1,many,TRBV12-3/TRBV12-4,TGTGCCAGCACCCGACAGGGGTTCTCCTACAATGAGCAGTTCTTC,CASTRQGFSYNEQFF
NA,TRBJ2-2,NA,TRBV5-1,TGCGCCAGCAGCGTACAGGGAGCCGGGGAGCTGTTTTTT,CASSVQGAGELFF
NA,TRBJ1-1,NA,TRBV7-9,TGTGCCAGCAGCTTAATTTTGGGTGGCACTGAAGCTTTCTTT,CASSLILGGTEAFF
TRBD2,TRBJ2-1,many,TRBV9,TGTGCCAGCAGTCACTCTACTAGCGGGAGTGGTGATGAGCAGTTCTTC,CASSHSTSGSGDEQFF
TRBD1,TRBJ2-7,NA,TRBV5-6,TGTGCCAGCAGCCTCCGGGACAGTTTAACTGCCGACTTC,CASSLRDSLTADF
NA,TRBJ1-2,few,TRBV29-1,TGCAGCGTTGTTAAGGGATGGGACTATGGCTACACCTTC,CSVVKGWDYGYTF
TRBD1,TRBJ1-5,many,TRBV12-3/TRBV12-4,TGTGCCAGCAGTCTTGGACAGGGGCGGTTAGCCCAGCATTTT,CASSLGQGRLAQHF
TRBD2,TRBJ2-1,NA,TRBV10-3,TGTGCCATCAGTGATGTAGCGGGGGTGATCAATGAGCAGTTCTTC,CAISDVAGVINEQFF
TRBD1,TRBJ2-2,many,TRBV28,TGTGCCAGCAGTTTTCGTACAGGGGCGAACACCGGGGAGCTGTTTTTT,CASSFRTGANTGELFF
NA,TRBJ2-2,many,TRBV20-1,TGCAGTGCTAGACACCTACAGGGATCGTGGGCACCCGGGGAGCTGTTTTTT,CSARHLQGSWAPGELFF
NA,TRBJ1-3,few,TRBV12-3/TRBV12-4,TGTGCCAGCACCTCGGGGGCAGGGACCGGAAACACCATATATTTT,CASTSGAGTGNTIYF
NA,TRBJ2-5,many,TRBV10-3,TGTGCCATCAGTGAGTCAGGAGAGACCCAGTACTTC,CAISESGETQYF
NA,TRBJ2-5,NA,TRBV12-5,TGTGCTAGTGGTCCGGGACAAACGGGGAGTGTAAATTGGGAGACCCAGTACTTC,CASGPGQTGSVNWETQYF
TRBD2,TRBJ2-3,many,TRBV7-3,TGTGCCAGCAGCCGACTAGCGGGGCTCACAGATACGCAGTATTTT,CASSRLAGLTDTQYF
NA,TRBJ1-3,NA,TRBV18,TGTGCCAGCTCACCAACACCCGGACAGAAGGGGAACACCATATATTTT,CASSPTPGQKGNTIYF
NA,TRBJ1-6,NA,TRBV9,TGTGCCAGCAGCGAGAGGGTTGAGGATTCACCCCTCCACTTT,CASSERVEDSPLHF
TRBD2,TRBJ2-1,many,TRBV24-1,TGTGCCACCAGTACTAGCGGGGGAAACAATGAGCAGTTCTTC,CATSTSGGNNEQFF
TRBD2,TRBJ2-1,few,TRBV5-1,TGCGCCAGCAGCTTGGCGTGGCCGGGGGGGCGGTACAATGAGCAGTTCTTC,CASSLAWPGGRYNEQFF
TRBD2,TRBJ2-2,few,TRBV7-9,TGTGCCAGCAAGCTAGCGGGGACCGGGGAGCTGTTTTTT,CASKLAGTGELFF
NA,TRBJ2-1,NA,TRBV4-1,TGCGCCAGCAGCCAAGTGGGGTCCACCTACAATGAGCAGTTCTTC,CASSQVGSTYNEQFF
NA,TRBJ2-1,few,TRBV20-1,TGCAGTGCTAGAGATTTTGCGGGGGCTCAGGGTGAGCAGTTCTTC,CSARDFAGAQGEQFF
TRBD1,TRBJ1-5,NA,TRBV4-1,TGCGCCAGCAGCCTCTCCGGGACAGTGAATCAGCCCCAGCATTTT,CASSLSGTVNQPQHF
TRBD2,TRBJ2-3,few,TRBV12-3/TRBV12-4,TGTGCCAGCAGTCCTAGCAGCCAAGCGGGGATTGCAGATACGCAGTATTTT,CASSPSSQAGIADTQYF
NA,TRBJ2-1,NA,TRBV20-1,TGCAGTGCTACGGACTTAGGGTACAATGAGCAGTTCTTC,CSATDLGYNEQFF
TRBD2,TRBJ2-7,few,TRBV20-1,TGCAGTGCTAGCCCCGTGGGACTAGCGGGAGGGCCTCTTTACGAGCAGTACTTC,CSASPVGLAGGPLYEQYF
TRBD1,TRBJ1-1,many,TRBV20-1,TGCAGTCTGTTAGGGACAGGGGCCACTGAAGCTTTCTTT,CSLLGTGATEAFF
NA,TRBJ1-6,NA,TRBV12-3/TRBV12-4,TGTGCCAGCAGGCGTCGGACGGGGTATAATTCACCCCTCCACTTT,CASRRRTGYNSPLHF
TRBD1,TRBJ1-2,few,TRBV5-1,TGCGCCAGCAGCTTGGCCGGGACAGGGAGCGGCTACACCTTC,CASSLAGTGSGYTF
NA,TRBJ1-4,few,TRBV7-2,TGTGCCAGCAGCAGGGCAGGCGACTACACTAATGAAAAACTGTTTTTT,CASSRAGDYTNEKLFF
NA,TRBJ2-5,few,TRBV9,TGTGCCAGCAGCGTCGGGACAAAGTGGGAGGTACAAGAGACCCAGTACTTC,CASSVGTKWEVQETQYF
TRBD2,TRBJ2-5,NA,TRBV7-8,TGTGCCAGCAGCCCCCGACTAGCGGGGGGAGGGGGAGAGACCCAGTACTTC,CASSPRLAGGGGETQYF
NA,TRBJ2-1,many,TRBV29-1,TGCAGCGCGAACCGGGACACATACAATGAGCAGTTCTTC,CSANRDTYNEQFF
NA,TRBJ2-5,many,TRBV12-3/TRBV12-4,TGTGCCAGCAGTTTCCGGAGGGGGTCCCAAGAGACCCAGTACTTC,CASSFRRGSQETQYF
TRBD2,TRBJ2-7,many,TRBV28,TGTGCCAGCAGCCTAGGACTAGCGGGGGAGTACGAGCAGTACTTC,CASSLGLAGEYEQYF